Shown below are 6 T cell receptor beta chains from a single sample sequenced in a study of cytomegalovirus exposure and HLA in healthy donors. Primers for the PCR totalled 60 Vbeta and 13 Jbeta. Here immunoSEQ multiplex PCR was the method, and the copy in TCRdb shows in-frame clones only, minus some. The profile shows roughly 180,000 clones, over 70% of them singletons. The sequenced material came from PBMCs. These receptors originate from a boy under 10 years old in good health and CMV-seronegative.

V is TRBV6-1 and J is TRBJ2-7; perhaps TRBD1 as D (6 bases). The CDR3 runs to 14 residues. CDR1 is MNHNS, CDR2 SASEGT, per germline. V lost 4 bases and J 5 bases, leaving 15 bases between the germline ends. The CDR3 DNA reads TGTGCCAGCAGTGGGGGGTATGGGGGCCACGAGCAGTACGTC. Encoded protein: CASSGGYGGHEQYV.

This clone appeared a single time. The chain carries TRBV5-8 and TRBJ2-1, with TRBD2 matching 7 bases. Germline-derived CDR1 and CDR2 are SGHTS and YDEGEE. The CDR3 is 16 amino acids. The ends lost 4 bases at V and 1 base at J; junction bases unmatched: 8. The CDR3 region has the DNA TGTGCCAGCAGCGTCCGAGCGGGACTGTCCTACAATGAGCAGTTCTTC. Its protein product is CASSVRAGLSYNEQFF.

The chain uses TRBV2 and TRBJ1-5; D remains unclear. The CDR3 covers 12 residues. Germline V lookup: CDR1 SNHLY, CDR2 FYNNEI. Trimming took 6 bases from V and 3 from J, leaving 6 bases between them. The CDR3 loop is CASRQDNQPQHF. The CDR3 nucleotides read TGTGCCAGCAGGCAGGACAATCAGCCCCAGCATTTT.

DNA for the CDR3: TGTGCCAGCTCACCGACTTCGACCACTGAAGCTTTCTTT. This gives the protein CASSPTSTTEAFF. The rearrangement joins TRBV18 to TRBJ1-1; D is undetermined. Germline V gene data show CDR1 as KGHSH and CDR2 as LQKENI. The CDR3 extends over 13 amino acids. The V and J ends lost 3 bases and 4 bases respectively, with 9 bases between them. Filled out from reference TRBV18 and TRBJ1-1, the complete variable domain reads NAGVMQNPRHLVRRRGQEARLRCSPMKGHSHVYWYRQLPEEGLKFMVYLQKENIIDESGMPKERFSAEFPKEGPSILRIQQVVRGDSAAYFCASSPTSTTEAFFGQGTRLTVV.

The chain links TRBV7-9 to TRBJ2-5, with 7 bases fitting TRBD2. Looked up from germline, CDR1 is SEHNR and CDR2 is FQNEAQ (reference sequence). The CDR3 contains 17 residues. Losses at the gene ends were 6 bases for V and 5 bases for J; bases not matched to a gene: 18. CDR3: CASSPRTRRLPGETQYF. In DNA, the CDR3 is TGTGCCAGCAGTCCCAGGACTAGGCGGCTTCCGGGTGAGACCCAGTACTTC.

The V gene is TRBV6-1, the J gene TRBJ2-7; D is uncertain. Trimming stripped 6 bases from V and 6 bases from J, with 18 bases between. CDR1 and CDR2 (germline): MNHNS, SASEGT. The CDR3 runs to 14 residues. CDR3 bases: TGTGCCAGCAGCCCCGCCGCTAGGCTCTCCGAGCAGTACGTC. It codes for CASSPAARLSEQYV.